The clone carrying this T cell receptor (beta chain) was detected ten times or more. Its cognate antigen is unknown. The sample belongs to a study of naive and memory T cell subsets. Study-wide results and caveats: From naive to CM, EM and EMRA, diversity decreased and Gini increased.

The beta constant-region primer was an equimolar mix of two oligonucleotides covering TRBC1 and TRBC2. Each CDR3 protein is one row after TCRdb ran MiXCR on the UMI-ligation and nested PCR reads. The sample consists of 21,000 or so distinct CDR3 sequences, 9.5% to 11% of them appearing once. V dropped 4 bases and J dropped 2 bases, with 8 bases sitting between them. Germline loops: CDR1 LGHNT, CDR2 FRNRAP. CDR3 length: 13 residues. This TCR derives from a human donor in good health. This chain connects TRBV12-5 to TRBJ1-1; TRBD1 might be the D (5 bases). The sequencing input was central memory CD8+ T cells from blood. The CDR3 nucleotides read TGTGCTAGTGGTTGGGACCGAAACACTGAAGCTTTCTTT. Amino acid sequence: CASGWDRNTEAFF.